Reported below is one TCR beta chain. It has no known antigen specificity. One base away there is no much larger clone; base qualities are not given. The data are from a study of T-cell reconstitution after alpha-beta-depleted transplantation in children (dated by TCRdb to between 2015 and 2016). At the level of the whole study: The study quantitatively tracked T-cell immune reconstitution after TCRalphabeta/CD19-depleted allogeneic hematopoietic cell transplantation in children using TCR repertoire profiling. What the work shows at the level of the full study, not this receptor alone: In some patients, the high TCRbeta diversity seen at day 60 was put down to recipient T cells and intrathymic progenitors that had survived conditioning. Over the following months the frequencies of hyperexpanded clones went down, and after one year T-cell counts and TCRbeta diversity were mostly credited to newly produced T cells. About two months after transplant, the apparently early recovery of alphabetaT-cell counts reportedly depended on just several hundred clones that had expanded rapidly and came from non-depleted graft cells.

The library was generated by PCR. Sequencing took place on an Illumina HiSeq 2500. TCR libraries were prepared with molecular barcoding, using unique molecular identifiers to normalize TCRbeta repertoire quantification. TCRdb ran its own pipeline on the public reads, namely fastp trimming at Q25 and MiXCR clone calling, and kept in-frame beta chains. Rows matching on CDR3 protein sequence are summarized as one entry with the most common DNA and genes. For this sample the table gives around 300,000 distinct CDR3 sequences, of which 23% were detected only once. The ten largest clones capture about 10% of the sample. The CDR1 and CDR2 encoded by the germline V gene are MNHNS and SASEGT. Ends trimmed: V by 6 bases, J by 3 bases; bases unmatched to a gene: 6. Reading from cysteine to phenylalanine, the CDR3 counts 15 amino acids. Only the CDR3 DNA is retained, 45 bases long and in frame from the first base.

The sample's treatment or condition label, decoded: allogeneic hematopoietic cell transplantation with graft depleted of TCRalphabeta T cells and CD19 B cells. Transplant recipients were children who received TCRalphabeta/CD19-depleted allogeneic hematopoietic cell grafts. This clonotype was obtained from a male patient younger than 18 who had a stem cell transplant for acute lymphoblastic leukemia, so the T cells may come from the graft donor. The sample consisted of PBMCs, mostly from graft donor cells, taken 180 days after TCRalphabeta/CD19-depleted stem cell transplant. The sequence joins TRBV6-1 to TRBJ2-7, with 12 bases aligning to TRBD2. The CDR3 loop reads CASSRLAGEYYEQYF. The DNA sequence is given as TGTGCCAGCAGCCGACTAGCGGGAGAATACTACGAGCAGTACTTC.